This T cell receptor (beta chain) is drawn from a study of neurological immune-mediated disorders. TCRdb re-called the 5' RACE reads with MiXCR, one entry per CDR3 protein. The data hold 55,000 to 75,000 distinct CDR3 sequences, with 2% to 3% observed a single time. Study-level findings and limits: Phylogenetic grouping placed 18 of 34 multiple sclerosis patients' repertoires in one related-CDR3 cluster, a possible signature.

At least ten counts were recorded for this clonotype. Its antigen remains unknown. Source material: PBMCs. The sequence was collected from a man in his fifties or sixties with multiple sclerosis.

The CDR3 nucleotides read TGTGCCAGCAGCTTGGGCGGACTCGTTCGGAATGAGCAGTTCTTC. Encoded protein: CASSLGGLVRNEQFF. The chain joins TRBV7-2 to TRBJ2-1, with D possibly TRBD2 on 5 matching bases. Germline values: CDR1 SGHTA, CDR2 FQGNSA. V was clipped by 3 bases and J by 7 bases, with 16 bases between them. There are 15 residues in the CDR3.